This T cell receptor (beta chain) is from a study of B cell selection in AIRE deficiency. Assay: immunoSEQ multiplex PCR; the TCRdb copy retains only in-frame clones and omits some. The table shows about 25,000 clones, with about 95% occurring only once. CD4+CD127+ cells were sorted as the conventional CD4 T cells. After removal of 7 bases from V and 4 bases from J, the junction contained 6 bases not matched to a gene. Germline loops: CDR1 ENHRY, CDR2 SYGVKD. CDR3 length: 14 residues. Sequencing was performed on CD4+CD127+ conventional T cells sorted from PBMCs. The J gene is TRBJ2-2, the V gene TRBV10-3; 7 bases are shared with TRBD2. This TCR was sampled from a human donor in good health. In nucleotides, the CDR3 is TGTGCCATCAAATCTAGCGGAAGCACCGGGGAGCTGTTTTTT. Its protein product is CAIKSSGSTGELFF.